This is a list of T cell receptor beta chains from one sample in a study of T cells in Graves' hyperthyroidism and ophthalmopathy. TCRdb re-analysed the multiplex PCR reads in MiXCR, keeping a single row per CDR3 protein. The sample lists around 380,000 distinct CDR3 sequences; less than 15% were seen once. The sequenced material came from blood. These TCRs come from a man aged 30 to 45 with Graves' hyperthyroidism that later progressed to Graves' ophthalmopathy. Each CDR3 is given with its conserved first and last residue. The D gene is left open where the match is weak. Clone size is given for some rows only: seen once, a few or many times, or a class if the clone is expanded.

clone_size | cdr3_length | j_call | d_call | v_call | cdr3_nt | cdr3_aa
many | 15 | TRBJ1-5 | . | TRBV12-3/TRBV12-4 | TGTGCCAGCAGTCCTACTGCGGGGATTCGACAGCCCCAGCATTTT | CASSPTAGIRQPQHF
few | 12 | TRBJ1-4 | . | TRBV30 | TGTGCCTGGAGTGTAGTGGAGGAAAAACTGTTTTTT | CAWSVVEEKLFF
. | 12 | TRBJ2-5 | . | TRBV6-2/TRBV6-3 | TGTGCCAGCAGATCAGGGTTGAAGACCCAGTACTTC | CASRSGLKTQYF
few | 13 | TRBJ1-2 | TRBD1 | TRBV29-1 | TGCAGCACCAAAACAGGGGGCAACTATGGCTACACCTTC | CSTKTGGNYGYTF
few | 15 | TRBJ2-5 | TRBD2 | TRBV19 | TGTGCCAGTGGCCTGGGAGCGGGGAAGGATGAGACCCAGTACTTC | CASGLGAGKDETQYF
. | 14 | TRBJ1-1 | . | TRBV5-1 | TGCGCCAGCAGCTCGAATCCAGGTAGGACTGAAGCTTTCTTT | CASSSNPGRTEAFF
few | 14 | TRBJ1-2 | . | TRBV20-1 | TGCAGTGCTAGGGGGGGGGCAAATAACTATGGCTACACCTTC | CSARGGANNYGYTF
few | 14 | TRBJ2-1 | TRBD2 | TRBV28 | TGTGCCAGCAGTCCCCAGCGGGGGATAAATGAGCAGTTCTTC | CASSPQRGINEQFF
. | 15 | TRBJ1-5 | . | TRBV4-1 | TGCGCCAGCAGCCAACTGGGGTTGCCAGGACAGCCCCAGCATTTT | CASSQLGLPGQPQHF
few | 15 | TRBJ1-2 | . | TRBV13 | TGTGCCAGCAGCTCCACGCCAGACTATAACTATGGCTACACCTTC | CASSSTPDYNYGYTF
few | 19 | TRBJ2-2 | TRBD2 | TRBV7-9 | TGTGCCAGCAGCTTAATCCTCTTTGGGACTAGGGGCTTCACCGGGGAGCTGTTTTTT | CASSLILFGTRGFTGELFF
few | 15 | TRBJ1-2 | . | TRBV9 | TGTGCCAGCAGCGTAGGTGGAGTCGCTAACTATGGCTACACCTTC | CASSVGGVANYGYTF
many | 14 | TRBJ1-2 | TRBD1 | TRBV5-1 | TGCGCCAGCAGCGTCGGGACAGGGAACTATGGCTACACCTTC | CASSVGTGNYGYTF
. | 18 | TRBJ1-1 | TRBD1 | TRBV5-1 | TGCGCCAGCAAATCCTGGCTGGGACAGGCCGTGATGAACACTGAAGCTTTCTTT | CASKSWLGQAVMNTEAFF
. | 14 | TRBJ2-7 | TRBD1 | TRBV18 | TGTGCCAGCTCACCTAGGGACAGGGTATCCGAGCAGTACTTC | CASSPRDRVSEQYF
many | 13 | TRBJ2-1 | . | TRBV7-6 | TGTGCCAGCAGCGGTTCTGTTTACAATGAGCAGTTCTTC | CASSGSVYNEQFF
many | 16 | TRBJ2-3 | . | TRBV12-3/TRBV12-4 | TGTGCCAGCAGTTATAGGCGGACAGCTAGCACAGATACGCAGTATTTT | CASSYRRTASTDTQYF
many | 13 | TRBJ1-2 | TRBD1 | TRBV12-3/TRBV12-4 | TGTGCCAGCAGTTTTCGACAGGGGAAGGGCTACACCTTC | CASSFRQGKGYTF
many | 15 | TRBJ2-3 | TRBD2 | TRBV6-2/TRBV6-3 | TGTGCCAGCAGACCCCAGACTAGCGGGGGAGATACGCAGTATTTT | CASRPQTSGGDTQYF
. | 15 | TRBJ1-1 | . | TRBV4-1 | TGCGCCAGCAGCCAAGATTGGGGGACAAACACTGAAGCTTTCTTT | CASSQDWGTNTEAFF
. | 16 | TRBJ2-1 | TRBD2 | TRBV6-1 | TGTGCCAGCAGTAAGACTAGCGGGGGGTACTACAATGAGCAGTTCTTC | CASSKTSGGYYNEQFF
many | 15 | TRBJ1-5 | . | TRBV7-9 | TGTGCCAGCAGCGCCCCGGGGGGGCAAAATCAGCCCCAGCATTTT | CASSAPGGQNQPQHF
few | 16 | TRBJ2-5 | TRBD2 | TRBV12-3/TRBV12-4 | TGTGCCAGCAGTTTAAGAGCGGGGGGGCTTTCAGAGACCCAGTACTTC | CASSLRAGGLSETQYF
. | 14 | TRBJ2-5 | TRBD2 | TRBV19 | TGTGCCAGTAGTATCTCCAGCGGGGAAGAGACCCAGTACTTC | CASSISSGEETQYF
many | 16 | TRBJ2-5 | TRBD2 | TRBV27 | TGTGCCAGCAGTTCAACCCCACTAGCGGGGGTGGAGACCCAGTACTTC | CASSSTPLAGVETQYF
few | 13 | TRBJ2-7 | . | TRBV7-2 | TGTGCCAGCAGCTTACAGGCCACCTACGAGCAGTACTTC | CASSLQATYEQYF
many | 15 | TRBJ1-1 | . | TRBV7-9 | TGTGCCAGCAGCTCCCGGGACGGGCTGAACACTGAAGCTTTCTTT | CASSSRDGLNTEAFF
. | 18 | TRBJ2-7 | TRBD2 | TRBV30 | TGTGCCTGGAGTCGCCCCCCCCGGGGGGGGCTGTTGGCCTACGAGCAGTACTTC | CAWSRPPRGGLLAYEQYF
many | 15 | TRBJ2-2 | . | TRBV18 | TGTGCCAGCTCACCCCGGGACGCCAACACCGGGGAGCTGTTTTTT | CASSPRDANTGELFF
. | 14 | TRBJ2-1 | . | TRBV18 | TGTGCCAGCTCACCGACTGGGTTAGGCAATGAGCAGTTCTTC | CASSPTGLGNEQFF
few | 16 | TRBJ2-5 | TRBD2 | TRBV7-2 | TGTGCCAGCACCGTGGGGGGAGCGGGGGCCGGAGAGACCCAGTACTTC | CASTVGGAGAGETQYF
. | 16 | TRBJ2-3 | . | TRBV7-2 | TGTGCCAGCAGCTTAATACGGAAGCGGTTAACAGATACGCAGTATTTT | CASSLIRKRLTDTQYF
. | 13 | TRBJ1-2 | . | TRBV3-1 | TGTGCCAGCAGCAAACAGGGAGGCTATGGCTACACCTTC | CASSKQGGYGYTF
many | 13 | TRBJ1-5 | . | TRBV27 | TGTGCCAGCAGTTTATCGGCCCTGGGGCCCCAGCATTTT | CASSLSALGPQHF
many | 13 | TRBJ2-2 | . | TRBV28 | TGTGCCAGCGGTTCTAGTCAGGTCGGGGAGCTGTTTTTT | CASGSSQVGELFF
many | 16 | TRBJ2-1 | TRBD2 | TRBV18 | TGTGCCAGCTCCCTCTGGACTAGCGGGATCTACAATGAGCAGTTCTTC | CASSLWTSGIYNEQFF
many | 14 | TRBJ1-3 | . | TRBV9 | TGTGCCAGCAGCGCTGACATCTCTGGAAACACCATATATTTT | CASSADISGNTIYF
many | 15 | TRBJ2-1 | . | TRBV7-8 | TGTGCCAGCAGCTTAGGTCAAAGACTAGGGAATGAGCAGTTCTTC | CASSLGQRLGNEQFF
. | 14 | TRBJ2-3 | . | TRBV11-3 | TGTGCCAGCAGCTTATACGACGGGACAGATACGCAGTATTTT | CASSLYDGTDTQYF
many | 15 | TRBJ2-5 | TRBD2 | TRBV5-4 | TGTGCCAGCAGCCCCCGGCAAGCGGGGATGGAGACCCAGTACTTC | CASSPRQAGMETQYF
. | 19 | TRBJ2-4 | TRBD2 | TRBV4-2 | TGTGCCAGCAGCCAAGAATTAGCGGGGGGGGCTATAGCCAAAAACATTCAGTACTTC | CASSQELAGGAIAKNIQYF
few | 17 | TRBJ2-7 | TRBD2 | TRBV6-1 | TGTGCCAGCACCGGCGGGTTAGCGGGGGGTCCCTCCTACGGGCAGTACTTC | CASTGGLAGGPSYGQYF
few | 15 | TRBJ1-2 | . | TRBV2 | TGTGCCAGCACTTGGACATCAGGCTTTAGGAATGGCTACACCTTC | CASTWTSGFRNGYTF
. | 12 | TRBJ2-1 | . | TRBV30 | TGTGCCTGGAACCCCGGGGGCAATGAGCAGTTCTTC | CAWNPGGNEQFF
many | 14 | TRBJ2-7 | . | TRBV12-3/TRBV12-4 | TGTGCCAGCAGTTTACGAGCAGAAGGGGTGGAGCAGTACTTC | CASSLRAEGVEQYF
many | 14 | TRBJ1-5 | . | TRBV12-3/TRBV12-4 | TGTGCCAGCAGTTTATGGGGGATCGGACAGCCCCAGCATTTT | CASSLWGIGQPQHF
few | 15 | TRBJ2-7 | TRBD1 | TRBV7-9 | TGTGCCAGCAGCCTCCGGGGGACAGGGGCCGACGAGCAGTACTTC | CASSLRGTGADEQYF
few | 13 | TRBJ2-7 | . | TRBV4-1 | TGCGCCAGCAGCCAAGATCAAGGGTACGAGCAGTACTTC | CASSQDQGYEQYF
. | 13 | TRBJ1-1 | TRBD1 | TRBV29-1 | TGCAGCGTGGTCAGGGGGTTGAACACTGAAGCTTTCTTT | CSVVRGLNTEAFF
few | 15 | TRBJ2-3 | . | TRBV18 | TGTGCCAGCTCACTTACGCGGGGGCGCACAGATACGCAGTGTTTT | CASSLTRGRTDTQCF
few | 13 | TRBJ2-7 | TRBD1 | TRBV20-1 | TGCAGTGCTTCCGGGACAGGGTATAGCGAGCAGTACTTC | CSASGTGYSEQYF
many | 15 | TRBJ1-5 | . | TRBV20-1 | TGCAGTGCTAGAGATTTCGGGACAAGCAATCAGCCCCAGCATTTT | CSARDFGTSNQPQHF
. | 14 | TRBJ2-1 | . | TRBV12-3/TRBV12-4 | TGTGCCAGCAGTTTAAATGCGGGGTACAATGAGCAGTTCTTC | CASSLNAGYNEQFF
many | 12 | TRBJ2-5 | . | TRBV7-9 | TGTGCCAGCAGTTACGGTGGGGAGACCCAGTACTTC | CASSYGGETQYF
many | 14 | TRBJ1-2 | . | TRBV29-1 | TGCAGCGTTGAAGGTGGGACCGATAACTATGGCTACACCTTC | CSVEGGTDNYGYTF
many | 14 | TRBJ2-2 | . | TRBV7-9 | TGTGCCAGCTGTATAAACAGGGAAACCGGGGAGCTGTTTTTT | CASCINRETGELFF
many | 12 | TRBJ2-7 | . | TRBV7-9 | TGTGCCAGCAGCACGGGGTTCTACGAGCAGTACTTC | CASSTGFYEQYF